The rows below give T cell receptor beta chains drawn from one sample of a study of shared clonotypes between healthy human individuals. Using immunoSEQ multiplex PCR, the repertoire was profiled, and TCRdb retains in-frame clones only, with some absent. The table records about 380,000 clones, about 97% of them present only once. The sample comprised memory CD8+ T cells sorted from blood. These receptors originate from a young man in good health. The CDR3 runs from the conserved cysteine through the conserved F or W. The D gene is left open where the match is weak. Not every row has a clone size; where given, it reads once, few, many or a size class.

TGTGCCAGCAGTTACTCGGGGGGGGCCGTTAATGAAAAACTGTTTTTT,CASSYSGGAVNEKLFF,.,TRBV6-5,TRBJ1-4,once
TGTGCCAGCAGCCAGGCGGCCTATGGCTACACCTTC,CASSQAAYGYTF,.,TRBV28,TRBJ1-2,.
TGCGCCAGCAGCCCAGACAGACAGGGTAATTCACCCCTCCACTTT,CASSPDRQGNSPLHF,TRBD1,TRBV5-1,TRBJ1-6,.
TGCGCCAGCAGCCAGGAGAGACTAGCGAACACCCCAGAGACCCAGTACTTC,CASSQERLANTPETQYF,TRBD2,TRBV4-1,TRBJ2-5,.
TGCAGCGTTGAAGATCAGGTTAACTATGGCTACACCTTC,CSVEDQVNYGYTF,.,TRBV29-1,TRBJ1-2,.
TGTGCCAGCAGCGTAGCCTTCGAAGGATCTGGCTACACCTTC,CASSVAFEGSGYTF,.,TRBV9,TRBJ1-2,.
TGTGCCAGCAGCCAGGCGTCGAGCGGGCCCTACGAGCAGTACTTC,CASSQASSGPYEQYF,.,TRBV7-3,TRBJ2-7,.
TGCAGTGCTAGCGGCACAGATACGCAGTATTTT,CSASGTDTQYF,.,TRBV20-1,TRBJ2-3,.
TGTGCCAGCAGCGTTGGACAGATTTTGTCCCTAAGCACAGATACGCAGTATTTT,CASSVGQILSLSTDTQYF,.,TRBV9,TRBJ2-3,.
TGTGCCACCAGCAGAGAGCCCCAGGGACTAGCGACCAGCTCCTACGAGCAGTACTTC,CATSREPQGLATSSYEQYF,TRBD2,TRBV15,TRBJ2-7,.
TGTGCCAGCAGAAGACAGGGGGCCCTTGCAGGCTACACCTTC,CASRRQGALAGYTF,TRBD1,TRBV7-2,TRBJ1-2,.
TGTGCCAGCAGCGGGGGTCCTACGAGTGATCGGGAGCAGTACTTC,CASSGGPTSDREQYF,.,TRBV9,TRBJ2-7,.
TGTGCCAGCAGAGCTTCACAGGGGCCGAATGAAAAACTGTTTTTT,CASRASQGPNEKLFF,TRBD1,TRBV9,TRBJ1-4,.
TGTGCCAGCAGTTACGGGATGGGGCGGGGGACTGAAGCTTTCTTT,CASSYGMGRGTEAFF,.,TRBV6-5,TRBJ1-1,.
TGTGCCAGCAGTTTCCAGGAACGGGGGAACCCCTACGAGCAGTACTTC,CASSFQERGNPYEQYF,.,TRBV5-8,TRBJ2-7,.
TGTGCCAGCAGCCCTCGCGGGGTGGCAACTAATGAAAAACTGTTTTTT,CASSPRGVATNEKLFF,.,TRBV4-2,TRBJ1-4,once
TGTGCCAGCAGCTTGGGGGACAGGCGAACCTACGAGCAGTACTTC,CASSLGDRRTYEQYF,TRBD1,TRBV5-4,TRBJ2-7,.
TGTGCCAGCAGCTTGGGCGACAGGGTGGACGGCGAGCAGTACTTC,CASSLGDRVDGEQYF,TRBD1,TRBV7-3,TRBJ2-7,.
TGTGCCAGCAGCTTAGAGGGGACGGCTTGGGATACGCAGTATTTT,CASSLEGTAWDTQYF,.,TRBV11-2,TRBJ2-3,once
TGTGCCAGCAGCCAACTAGCGGGAGACTCCTACAATGAGCAGTTCTTC,CASSQLAGDSYNEQFF,TRBD2,TRBV4-2,TRBJ2-1,.
TGTGCCAGCTCACCGCTGACCAGGGAGTTGAATGGCTACACCTTC,CASSPLTRELNGYTF,.,TRBV18,TRBJ1-2,.
TGTGCCAGCAGGGGCGGGAGGGGTAGCGGGTTACCAGATACGCAGTATTTT,CASRGGRGSGLPDTQYF,TRBD2,TRBV6-4,TRBJ2-3,once
TGCGCCAGCAGTCGGACAACCTTACAGGGGGGCAATCAGCCCCAGCATTTT,CASSRTTLQGGNQPQHF,TRBD1,TRBV23-1,TRBJ1-5,.
TGTGCCAGCAGCCGCAGACCTTTAGGGTCCTACAATGAGCAGTTCTTC,CASSRRPLGSYNEQFF,.,TRBV4-2,TRBJ2-1,.
TGTGCCCAAGCGCCTAGCGCTAACAATGAGCAGTTCTTC,CAQAPSANNEQFF,.,TRBV10-3,TRBJ2-1,.
TGTGCCAGCGCTTCCGTCTCCTACGAGCAGTACTTC,CASASVSYEQYF,.,TRBV28,TRBJ2-7,.
TGCGCCAGCAGCCAGAGGGGAGATAGCAATCAGCCCCAGCATTTT,CASSQRGDSNQPQHF,.,TRBV4-1,TRBJ1-5,.
TGTGCCAGCACTAGCGCAAGCACAGATACGCAGTATTTT,CASTSASTDTQYF,.,TRBV6-5,TRBJ2-3,.